This entry lists 11 T cell receptor beta chains sequenced from one sample in a study of patients and donors after allogeneic stem cell transplantation. TCRdb reprocessed the RT-PCR reads with MiXCR, giving one entry per CDR3 protein. The table records around 200,000 distinct CDR3 sequences, roughly two fifths of them present only once. The sequencing sample was made of blood, either unsorted or a sorted T cell fraction (not recorded which). The receptors come from a human donor who was either an allogeneic HSCT recipient or a stem cell or donor lymphocyte infusion donor (not recorded which). It is not recorded whose cells these are; they may come from a transplant donor.

This clonotype was counted a few times. The gene calls are TRBV5-1 and TRBJ1-4, with D perhaps matching TRBD1 (5 bases). Germline CDR1 is SGHRS and CDR2 is YFSETQ. CDR3 size: 14 residues. V lost 0 bases to trimming and J lost 8 bases, with 11 bases between them. DNA of the CDR3: TGCGCCAGCAGCTTGGAGGGGAGGAGGGAAAAACTGTTTTTT. Translation gives CASSLEGRREKLFF.

This clonotype was found a few times. V is TRBV5-1 and J is TRBJ1-1; D remains ambiguous. Trimming left V 2 bases short and J 6 bases short, with 11 bases between. Germline lookup yields CDR1 SGHRS and CDR2 YFSETQ. The CDR3 totals 13 residues. CDR3 amino acids: CASSFEGPAEAFF. CDR3 nucleotide sequence: TGCGCCAGCAGCTTCGAAGGTCCCGCTGAAGCTTTCTTT.

This clonotype was observed at least ten times. The chain combines TRBV6-2 or TRBV6-3 with TRBJ1-6; D is undetermined. Between the trimmed V and J ends, which lost 2 bases and 9 bases, there was a span of 11 bases. The germline V gene has CDR1 MNHEY and CDR2 SVGEGT. CDR3 length: 14 amino acids. CDR3: CASSYGPMASPLHF. CDR3 sequence (DNA): TGTGCCAGCAGTTACGGGCCAATGGCTTCACCCCTCCACTTT.

The sample holds a few counts of this clonotype. The V and J genes are TRBV7-9 and TRBJ1-6, with D possibly being TRBD1 (5 bases). Germline V gives CDR1 SEHNR, CDR2 FQNEAQ (reference sequence). The V end was cut by 5 bases, the J end by 5 bases, with 13 bases between. The CDR3 has 15 residues. CDR3 sequence (DNA): TGTGCCAGCAGCCCACCCGGGACTGATAATTCACCCCTCCACTTT. It is translated as CASSPPGTDNSPLHF.

The chain is built from TRBV6-4 and TRBJ1-6, with 9 bases aligning to TRBD1. With 4 bases clipped from V and 2 bases from J, the junction kept 9 bases outside the gene matches. CDR1 and CDR2 from the germline V gene are MRHNA and SNTAGT. CDR3 length: 18 amino acids. This chain's CDR3 is CASSAEDGTGTYNSPLHF. Written as DNA, the CDR3 is TGTGCCAGCAGTGCCGAGGACGGGACAGGGACCTATAATTCACCCCTCCACTTT.

This clonotype was counted only a few times. This rearrangement joins TRBV7-2 to TRBJ1-1; D possibly corresponds to TRBD1 (5 bases). Germline loops: CDR1 SGHTA, CDR2 FQGNSA. The CDR3 loop spans 14 amino acids. Trimming pared 5 bases from V and 1 base from J, leaving 11 bases between. The CDR3 spells CASSAGYQNTEAFF. The CDR3 DNA sequence: TGTGCCAGCAGCGCAGGGTACCAGAACACTGAAGCTTTCTTT.

The CDR3 spells CASSHRGRGQVYGYTF. As DNA, the CDR3 is TGTGCCAGCAGCCATCGGGGTAGGGGGCAGGTCTATGGCTACACCTTC. This sequence joins TRBV12-3 or TRBV12-4 and TRBJ1-2; TRBD1 agrees at 7 bases. Trimming cost V 6 bases and J 4 bases; bases outside gene matches: 14. This CDR3 is built from 16 residues.

The chain employs TRBV12-3 or TRBV12-4 and TRBJ2-7, with TRBD2 matching 14 bases. The J segment lost 6 bases and the V segment lost 2 bases, leaving 6 bases of the junction unmatched. This CDR3 is built from 16 residues. The CDR3 is CASSLRPGLAGVEQYF. In DNA, the CDR3 is TGTGCCAGCAGTTTACGGCCGGGACTAGCGGGGGTCGAGCAGTACTTC.

The chain has TRBV7-2 and TRBJ1-2; weak D call: TRBD1 (5 bases). Germline V CDR1 and CDR2: SGHTA, FQGNSA. Deletions cut 1 base from V and 0 bases from J, with 9 bases between. The CDR3 length is 15 residues. The CDR3 region is CASSLVAGTNYGYTF. The CDR3 region has the DNA TGTGCCAGCAGCTTAGTAGCAGGGACTAACTATGGCTACACCTTC.

The chain joins TRBV5-1 to TRBJ1-2; D is unclear. CDR1 and CDR2 (germline): SGHRS, YFSETQ. The CDR3 spans 14 residues. Trimming stripped 1 base from V and 2 bases from J, with 9 bases between. Written as DNA, the CDR3 is TGCGCCAGCAGCTTGACTACGGCGAACTATGGCTACACCTTC. It specifies CASSLTTANYGYTF.

The CDR3 protein is CASSPRYYSYEQYF. DNA for the CDR3: TGTGCCAGCAGCCCCAGATACTACTCCTACGAGCAGTACTTC. The V call is TRBV28, the J call TRBJ2-7; D gene uncertain. The CDR3 spans 14 residues. With 6 bases removed from V and 0 bases from J, the gap between germline ends came to 12 bases. Germline CDR1 is MDHEN and CDR2 is SYDVKM.